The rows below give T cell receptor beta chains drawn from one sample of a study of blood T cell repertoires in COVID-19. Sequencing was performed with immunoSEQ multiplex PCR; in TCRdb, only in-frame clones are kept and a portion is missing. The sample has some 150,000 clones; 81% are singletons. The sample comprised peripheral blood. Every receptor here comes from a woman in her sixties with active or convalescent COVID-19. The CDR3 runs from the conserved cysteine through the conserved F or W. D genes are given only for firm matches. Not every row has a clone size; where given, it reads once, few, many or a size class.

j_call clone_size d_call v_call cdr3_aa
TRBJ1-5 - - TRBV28 CASRQGDQPQHF
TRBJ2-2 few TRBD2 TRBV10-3 CAISVGLAGGPQSGELFF
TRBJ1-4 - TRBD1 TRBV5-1 CASSSDRELKKLFF
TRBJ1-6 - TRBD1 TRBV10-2 CASISDRRSSYNSPLHF
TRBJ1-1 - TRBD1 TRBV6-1 CASSESHQGTGSLGYF
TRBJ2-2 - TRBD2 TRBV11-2 CASSLSAGGSRELFF
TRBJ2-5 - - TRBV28 CASSFLRGGKETQYF
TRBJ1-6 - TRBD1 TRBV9 CASSVDLPGQGRSSPLHF
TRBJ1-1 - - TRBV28 CASSLWDSQLAFF
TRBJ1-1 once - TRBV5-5 CASSWGGLEAFF
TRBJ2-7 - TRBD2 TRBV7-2 CASSLVASGNYEQYF
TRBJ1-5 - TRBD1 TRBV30 CAWSDSGGPQPQHF
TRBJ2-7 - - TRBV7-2 CASSLMGRGEGQYF
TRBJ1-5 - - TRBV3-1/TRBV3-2 CASSQEGGASNQPQHF
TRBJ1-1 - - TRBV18 CASSYQSGNTEAFF
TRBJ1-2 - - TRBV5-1 CASSLEPGKSKGYTF
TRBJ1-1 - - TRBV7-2 CASSLARTVNTEAFF
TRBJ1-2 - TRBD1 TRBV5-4 CASSLPRTGDGGYTF
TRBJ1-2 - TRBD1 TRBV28 CASSRPVGTGLSGGYTF
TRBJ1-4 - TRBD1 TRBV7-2 CASSRDSNEKLFF
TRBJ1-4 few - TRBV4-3 CASSQPSLNEKLFF
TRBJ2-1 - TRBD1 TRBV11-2 CASSWWRIQGDEQFF
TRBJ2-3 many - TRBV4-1 CASSQEGGAGWDTQYF
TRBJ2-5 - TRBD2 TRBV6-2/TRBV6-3 CASSRGGVETQYF
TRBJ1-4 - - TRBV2 CASRLRQVNEKLFF
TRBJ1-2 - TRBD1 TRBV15 CATSRDRTGIYGYTF
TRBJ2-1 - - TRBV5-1 CASSLATSGNEQFF
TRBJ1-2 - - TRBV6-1 CASSEFSQKGGAKGYTF
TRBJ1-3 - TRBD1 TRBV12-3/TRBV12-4 CASSRDRGDTIYF
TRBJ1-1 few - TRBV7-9 CASSLGPTEAFF
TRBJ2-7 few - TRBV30 CAWSLGGPSYEQYF
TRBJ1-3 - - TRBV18 CASSPPVGGAGNTIYF
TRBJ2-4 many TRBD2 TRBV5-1 CASSPLAGTKNIQYF
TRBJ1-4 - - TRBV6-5 CASSPLRESEKLFF
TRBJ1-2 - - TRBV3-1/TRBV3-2 CASAVAGGSYGYTF
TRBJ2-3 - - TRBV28 CASSLAGPPGQYF
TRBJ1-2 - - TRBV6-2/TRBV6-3 CASSYLGIWYGYTF
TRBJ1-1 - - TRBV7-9 CASSFIQGMGTEAFF
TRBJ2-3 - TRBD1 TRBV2 CASSVGTVKGNTQYF
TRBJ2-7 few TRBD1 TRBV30 CAWSVLGQLFYEQYF
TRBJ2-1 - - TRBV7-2 CASSPMRNSYNEQFF